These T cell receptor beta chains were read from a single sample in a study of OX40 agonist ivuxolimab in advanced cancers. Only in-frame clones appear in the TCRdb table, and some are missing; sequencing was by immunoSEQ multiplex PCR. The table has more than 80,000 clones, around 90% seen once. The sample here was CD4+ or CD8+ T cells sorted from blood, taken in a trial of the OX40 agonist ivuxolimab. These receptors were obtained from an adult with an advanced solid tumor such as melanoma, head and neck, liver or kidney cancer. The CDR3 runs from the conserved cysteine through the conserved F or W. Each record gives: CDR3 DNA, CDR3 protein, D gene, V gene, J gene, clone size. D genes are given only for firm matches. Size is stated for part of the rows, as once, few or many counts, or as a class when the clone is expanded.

TGTGCCACCAGCAGAAACTCGCCCGATATGAACACTGAAGCTTTCTTT	CATSRNSPDMNTEAFF	NA	TRBV15	TRBJ1-1	NA
TGTGCCAGCAGCCCAGGGGGTCACAATGAGCAGTTCTTC	CASSPGGHNEQFF	TRBD1	TRBV6-5	TRBJ2-1	once
TGTGCCATCAGTGCGTCGGACAGGGCAGAGACCCAGTACTTC	CAISASDRAETQYF	TRBD1	TRBV10-3	TRBJ2-5	NA
TGTGCCAGCAGCTTAAGAGGAACAGGTTTTGAGCAGTTCTTC	CASSLRGTGFEQFF	NA	TRBV11-3	TRBJ2-1	NA
TGTGCCAGCTCACCCGGACTAGCGGGCAATGAGCAGTTCTTC	CASSPGLAGNEQFF	TRBD2	TRBV18	TRBJ2-1	NA
TGTGCCATCGGGGCGTCTAGGGCAGCTTTCTTT	CAIGASRAAFF	NA	TRBV10-3	TRBJ1-1	NA
TGCGCCAGCAGCCCCCCGCCAGGGTTGGGCTATGGCTACACCTTC	CASSPPPGLGYGYTF	NA	TRBV4-3	TRBJ1-2	NA
TGTGCCAGCAGTTATGGTGGGCCCCATCAGCCCCAGCATTTT	CASSYGGPHQPQHF	NA	TRBV6-5	TRBJ1-5	NA
TGTGCCAGCAGTAGCGGGACAGGGAAATCACCCCTCCACTTT	CASSSGTGKSPLHF	TRBD1	TRBV28	TRBJ1-6	few
TGTGCCAGCAGCGACCGTTCGGGGCTTGGCACAGATACGCAGTATTTT	CASSDRSGLGTDTQYF	NA	TRBV9	TRBJ2-3	NA
TGTGCCAGCAGCACGCGTCCCGGGACAGGGGTTGGCACCGGGGAGCTGTTTTTT	CASSTRPGTGVGTGELFF	TRBD1	TRBV9	TRBJ2-2	NA
TGCGCCAGCAGCCGCCCCGGGACTAGCGGGAGAGGATCCTACAATGAGCAGTTCTTC	CASSRPGTSGRGSYNEQFF	TRBD2	TRBV4-1	TRBJ2-1	NA
TGTGCCAGCAGCTTAGTCCCTGGGAACGAGCAGTACTTC	CASSLVPGNEQYF	NA	TRBV7-8	TRBJ2-7	NA
TGTGCCAGCAGCCCCGGCCCGCCTGAAGCTTTCTTT	CASSPGPPEAFF	NA	TRBV7-3	TRBJ1-1	NA
TGTGCCAGCAGCGAGGCACCCGGGACAGGGAATCAGCCCCAGCATTTT	CASSEAPGTGNQPQHF	TRBD1	TRBV9	TRBJ1-5	NA
TGTGCCAGCAGCTTGAGGTTCCTTTTGGGGCTTGGCCCCTACGAGCAGTACTTC	CASSLRFLLGLGPYEQYF	NA	TRBV5-5	TRBJ2-7	NA
TGTGCCAGCAGCACTAACTATGGCTACACCTTC	CASSTNYGYTF	NA	TRBV7-9	TRBJ1-2	NA
TGTGCCAGCAGCTTGGTTGAAGGGACGGGCTACGAGCAGTACTTC	CASSLVEGTGYEQYF	NA	TRBV5-6	TRBJ2-7	NA
TGTGCCAGCAGCCCAAGGTGGAGGGGGATAAATGAGCAGTTCTTC	CASSPRWRGINEQFF	NA	TRBV9	TRBJ2-1	NA
TGTGCCAGCAGGCACCCCACAGATACGCAGTATTTT	CASRHPTDTQYF	NA	TRBV27	TRBJ2-3	NA
TGTGCCAGTCACGGAACAGGGTCAGGACCCCTCCACTTT	CASHGTGSGPLHF	NA	TRBV5-4	TRBJ1-6	NA
TGTGCCAGCAGCCAATCACTAGCAGTTTCCTACAATGAGCAGTTCTTC	CASSQSLAVSYNEQFF	NA	TRBV16	TRBJ2-1	NA
TGTGCCAGCAGCCCCGGACGGAACCAAGAGACCCAGTACTTC	CASSPGRNQETQYF	NA	TRBV13	TRBJ2-5	NA
TGTGCCAGCAGCCGGACAGGGGGACAGAACACTGAAGCTTTCTTT	CASSRTGGQNTEAFF	TRBD1	TRBV4-2	TRBJ1-1	NA
TGCGCCAGCAGCCAAGATCTGGCACAGGCGATGAACACTGAAGCTTTCTTT	CASSQDLAQAMNTEAFF	NA	TRBV4-3	TRBJ1-1	NA
TGTGCTCGAGACAGGGGCCCTACTGTCTTACATTTGAACACTGAAGCTTTCTTT	CARDRGPTVLHLNTEAFF	TRBD1	TRBV30	TRBJ1-1	NA
TGTGCCAGCAGCGCGGGACAGCATGGATACACCATATATTTT	CASSAGQHGYTIYF	TRBD1	TRBV9	TRBJ1-3	NA
TGCGCCAGCAGCCAAGCTAGCGGGAGGGGAAATGAGCAGTTCTTC	CASSQASGRGNEQFF	TRBD2	TRBV4-1	TRBJ2-1	NA
TGCGCCAGCAGACGGACTAGCGGGGGGGCAGGTAATGAGCAGTTCTTC	CASRRTSGGAGNEQFF	TRBD2	TRBV4-1	TRBJ2-1	NA
TGTGCCAGCAGCGTATCTGGAGGAGTTTATGGCTACACCTTC	CASSVSGGVYGYTF	NA	TRBV9	TRBJ1-2	once
TGCGCCAGCAGCTTGGACGAATTGAATTCACCCCTCCACTTT	CASSLDELNSPLHF	NA	TRBV5-1	TRBJ1-6	NA
TGTGCCAGTAGTAAACAGGGGTGGGGCACAGATACGCAGTATTTT	CASSKQGWGTDTQYF	TRBD1	TRBV19	TRBJ2-3	NA
TGCGCCAGCAGCCACCTCACAGGGGACGCCTACAATGAGCAGTTCTTC	CASSHLTGDAYNEQFF	TRBD1	TRBV4-3	TRBJ2-1	NA
TGTGCCAGCAGCTTTGGGGACCTTCTCGGCTACACCTTC	CASSFGDLLGYTF	NA	TRBV7-9	TRBJ1-2	once
TGCGCCAGCAGCCAAGTTCCTATGACAGGGATCGGCTACACCTTC	CASSQVPMTGIGYTF	TRBD1	TRBV4-1	TRBJ1-2	NA
TGCGCCAGCAGCGCCCGGGACTCCAGGACTGGAAACACCATATATTTT	CASSARDSRTGNTIYF	NA	TRBV4-1	TRBJ1-3	NA
TGTGCCAGCAGCCTCAGTGGGAAAAGTGGCTACACCTTC	CASSLSGKSGYTF	NA	TRBV27	TRBJ1-2	NA
TGTGCCAGCAGTGAGGACAGGGCTGGAAACACCATATATTTT	CASSEDRAGNTIYF	TRBD1	TRBV9	TRBJ1-3	NA
TGTGCCAGCAGTCAAGGGAGGAGGGCAGGCACAGATACGCAGTATTTT	CASSQGRRAGTDTQYF	NA	TRBV28	TRBJ2-3	NA
TGTGCCAGCAGTTTAGGGGAGAACACTGAAGCTTTCTTT	CASSLGENTEAFF	NA	TRBV28	TRBJ1-1	once
TGTGCCAGCAGGCTGGGAGTAGACACTGAAGCTTTCTTT	CASRLGVDTEAFF	NA	TRBV5-6	TRBJ1-1	NA
TGTGCCACCAGCGAATCGACGGGAGCTTTCTACAATGAGCAGTTCTTC	CATSESTGAFYNEQFF	NA	TRBV15	TRBJ2-1	NA
TGCGCCAGCAGCCAGGAACTAGCGGGGGAAATCCACTCCTACAATGAGCAGTTCTTC	CASSQELAGEIHSYNEQFF	TRBD2	TRBV4-3	TRBJ2-1	NA
TGTGCCATCACAAACTACAGCCTAACAAAGGGGGGGAACACTGAAGCTTTCTTT	CAITNYSLTKGGNTEAFF	NA	TRBV11-3	TRBJ1-1	NA
TGTGCCAGCAAGATGGGATATAGCAATCAGCCCCAGCATTTT	CASKMGYSNQPQHF	NA	TRBV6-1	TRBJ1-5	NA
TGTGCCAGCAGCCCTGGGGGGGAAACCGGGGAGCTGTTTTTT	CASSPGGETGELFF	TRBD2	TRBV9	TRBJ2-2	NA
TGTGCCAGCAGCCAAGATGGGGATACCGGGGAGCTGTTTTTT	CASSQDGDTGELFF	NA	TRBV4-2	TRBJ2-2	NA
TGTGCCAGCAGTTACTCGAGAGGGGCTACTAATGAAAAACTGTTTTTT	CASSYSRGATNEKLFF	NA	TRBV6-5	TRBJ1-4	NA
TGTGCCAGCAGCGGACAGGGTCTCTATGGCTACACCTTC	CASSGQGLYGYTF	TRBD1	TRBV9	TRBJ1-2	NA
TGTGCCAGCAGTGACCCGGGGGTCATGGAGACCCAGTACTTC	CASSDPGVMETQYF	NA	TRBV2	TRBJ2-5	NA
TGTGCCAGTATCCCGGACGTGGACGGCTATGGCTACACCTTC	CASIPDVDGYGYTF	NA	TRBV19	TRBJ1-2	NA
TGTGCCAGCAGCATCGGAGGACAGGGGTGGTCCGGAAGGGCAACTAATGAAAAACTGTTTTTT	CASSIGGQGWSGRATNEKLFF	TRBD1	TRBV28	TRBJ1-4	NA
TGTGCCACCAGCGGCCATGGGTTGGGGGATCACGCGAGCTCCTACAATGAGCAGTTCTTC	CATSGHGLGDHASSYNEQFF	NA	TRBV15	TRBJ2-1	NA
TGTGCCAGTAGTACGACGGTAACAGATACGCAGTATTTT	CASSTTVTDTQYF	NA	TRBV19	TRBJ2-3	NA
TGTGCCAGCAACTCAGGTGGGGAGCAGTTCTTC	CASNSGGEQFF	NA	TRBV7-8	TRBJ2-1	NA
TGTGCCAGCAGCGAGAACCCGGACAGGGGGAGGGAGGCTGAAGCTTTCTTT	CASSENPDRGREAEAFF	TRBD1	TRBV9	TRBJ1-1	NA
TGTGCCAGCAGCCTCCGGACAGGGGACAATCAGCCCCAGCATTTT	CASSLRTGDNQPQHF	TRBD1	TRBV7-8	TRBJ1-5	NA
TGTGCCAGCAGTCCCTCCCCCGGGACAGGGGATCAGCCCCAGCATTTT	CASSPSPGTGDQPQHF	TRBD1	TRBV27	TRBJ1-5	NA
TGTGCCAGCAGTTTAGCCCCGGACGGGTCCTACGAGCAGTACTTC	CASSLAPDGSYEQYF	NA	TRBV27	TRBJ2-7	NA
TGTGCCACCAGCGGTAGACTAGCGGGAATCTACAATGAGCAGTTCTTC	CATSGRLAGIYNEQFF	TRBD2	TRBV15	TRBJ2-1	NA